The next 30 T cell receptor beta chains were all read from a single sample in a study of T cells of healthy individuals. TCRdb fed the 5' RACE reads into MiXCR, producing one record per CDR3 protein. Of nearly 100,000 distinct CDR3 sequences detected, under 20% appear once; the ten largest clones hold roughly 6.1%. The receptors come from a human donor in good health.

This clonotype was seen many times. The gene calls are TRBV29-1 and TRBJ2-1; TRBD2 matches at 12 bases. Germline values: CDR1 SQVTM, CDR2 ANQGSEA. J was trimmed by 8 bases and V by 6 bases; bases with no gene match: 11. The length of the CDR3 is 15 residues. The CDR3 loop reads CSVALAGGPRYEQFF. The DNA of the CDR3 is TGCAGCGTCGCCCTAGCGGGAGGGCCTAGGTATGAGCAGTTCTTC.

This clonotype was seen many times. The chain has TRBV4-1 and TRBJ1-2; D call uncertain. CDR3 size: 14 residues. Per germline, CDR1 MGHRA and CDR2 YSYEKL. The ends were cut back, 1 base at V and 3 bases at J, with 9 bases in the middle. The CDR3 region is CASSQVPGDYGYTF. For the CDR3, the DNA is TGCGCCAGCAGCCAAGTACCCGGAGACTATGGCTACACCTTC.

The chain combines TRBV20-1 with TRBJ2-2; 7 nucleotides match TRBD2. The CDR3 is 15 amino acids. In germline, CDR1 is DFQATT, CDR2 SNEGSKA (reference sequence). V lost 6 bases and J lost 5; bases outside the gene matches: 12. CDR3 sequence: CSARIRGVQTGELFF. In DNA form, the CDR3 reads TGCAGTGCCCGTATTCGGGGGGTACAAACCGGGGAGCTGTTTTTT.

The chain recombines TRBV28 with TRBJ2-7; 7 bases align to TRBD2. Germline V lookup: CDR1 MDHEN, CDR2 SYDVKM. CDR3 length equals 15 residues. V lost 6 bases to trimming and J lost 0 bases; unmatched junction nucleotides: 8. The CDR3 reads CASSSGTMSSYEQYF. DNA for the CDR3: TGTGCCAGCAGCTCCGGGACTATGTCCTCCTACGAGCAGTACTTC.

V gene TRBV29-1 combines with J gene TRBJ2-2; tentatively, D is TRBD1 (6 bases). CDR3 size: 14 residues. Germline-derived CDR1 and CDR2 are SQVTM and ANQGSEA. The V gene lost 3 bases and the J gene lost 5 bases, with 13 bases spanning the gap. The CDR3 DNA reads as TGCAGCGTTGAGGCGCAGGGGAGAACCGGGGAGCTGTTTTTT. Protein: CSVEAQGRTGELFF.

The chain recombines TRBV4-1 with TRBJ2-7; tentatively, D is TRBD2 (6 bases). The germline V and J ends were trimmed by 4 bases and 2 bases, with 12 bases remaining between them. The CDR3 sequence is 14 residues long. Germline CDR1 and CDR2: MGHRA and YSYEKL. As DNA, the CDR3 is TGCGCCAGCAGCCTGAGTGCGGGGACCTACGAGCAGTACTTC. It yields the protein CASSLSAGTYEQYF.

This clonotype was recorded many times. The genes are TRBV29-1 and TRBJ2-5; 10 bases line up with TRBD1. This CDR3 contains 15 residues. In germline, CDR1 is SQVTM, CDR2 ANQGSEA. V lost 4 bases, J lost 5 bases, and 10 bases stayed unmatched. CDR3 residues: CSVGQDRGGFETQYF. The CDR3 DNA sequence: TGCAGCGTTGGGCAGGACAGGGGGGGCTTTGAGACCCAGTACTTC.

This clonotype was recorded at least ten times. The V and J genes are TRBV12-3 or TRBV12-4 and TRBJ2-1; D is ambiguous. V was cut by 7 bases and J by 2 bases, with 15 bases left in between. This CDR3 spans 15 amino acids. The CDR3 protein is CASTPSVGTYNEQFF. As DNA, the CDR3 is TGTGCCAGCACCCCTTCGGTGGGTACCTACAATGAGCAGTTCTTC.

The chain links TRBV12-3 or TRBV12-4 to TRBJ2-1; D remains ambiguous. This CDR3 contains 11 residues. V was pared by 1 base and J by 10 bases, with 5 bases between. In nucleotides, the CDR3 is TGTGCCAGCAGTTTAGGAATGGAGCAGTTCTTC. This codes for CASSLGMEQFF.

This clonotype appeared a few times. This chain uses TRBV5-6 with TRBJ1-1; D may be TRBD1 (5 bases). Germline V gene sequence: CDR1 SGHDT, CDR2 YYEEEE. The V end lost 5 bases, the J end lost 5 bases, and 13 bases lay between the germline ends. The CDR3 totals 13 residues. CDR3 in amino acids: CASRSRARTEAFF. CDR3 coding DNA: TGTGCCAGCAGATCCAGGGCCCGTACTGAAGCTTTCTTT. The entire variable domain, with the rest obtained from reference TRBV5-6 and TRBJ1-1, is as follows: DAGVTQSPTHLIKTRGQQVTLRCSPKSGHDTVSWYQQALGQGPQFIFQYYEEEERQRGNFPDRFSGHQFPNYSSELNVNALLLGDSALYLCASRSRARTEAFFGQGTRLTVV.

The V gene is TRBV7-2, the J gene TRBJ2-7; D might be TRBD1 (6 bases). The germline V and J ends were trimmed by 5 bases and 3 bases, with 8 bases remaining between them. CDR1 and CDR2 from the germline V gene are SGHTA and FQGNSA. This CDR3 is 12 amino acids long. The CDR3 nucleotides are TGTGCCAGCAGCGCAGGGGTCTACGAGCAGTACTTC. Protein: CASSAGVYEQYF.

The chain couples TRBV7-2 to TRBJ1-5, with D maybe TRBD1 (5 bases). The CDR3 runs to 14 residues. V gave up 1 base and J gave up 6 bases, with 10 bases separating them. The germline V gene encodes CDR1 SGHTA and CDR2 FQGNSA. CDR3 residues: CASSLGRVGQPQHF. The CDR3 nucleotides read TGTGCCAGCAGCTTAGGCAGGGTGGGTCAGCCCCAGCATTTT.

The chain is built from TRBV28 and TRBJ2-1; no clear D. V lost 7 bases and J lost 2, with 12 bases in between. This CDR3 is 14 amino acids long. Germline assignment: CDR1 MDHEN and CDR2 SYDVKM. The CDR3 sequence is CASTPRAPYNEQFF. In DNA form, the CDR3 reads TGTGCCAGCACTCCTCGGGCTCCCTACAATGAGCAGTTCTTC. Supplemented by reference TRBV28 and TRBJ2-1, the full variable domain reads DVKVTQSSRYLVKRTGEKVFLECVQDMDHENMFWYRQDPGLGLRLIYFSYDVKMKEKGDIPEGYSVSREKKERFSLILESASTNQTSMYLCASTPRAPYNEQFFGPGTRLTVL.

This clonotype came up a few times. V is TRBV11-2 and J is TRBJ1-1; D remains ambiguous. The germline V and J ends were trimmed by 5 bases and 3 bases, with 13 bases remaining between them. The CDR3 runs 14 residues. Germline-derived CDR1 and CDR2 are SGHAT and FQNNGV. Here the CDR3 DNA reads TGTGCCAGCAGCCCCTGGGTTGGAGACACTGAAGCTTTCTTT. Translation: CASSPWVGDTEAFF.

The sample holds many counts of this clonotype. This CDR3 is CASNSWQGDSYEQYF. In nucleotides, the CDR3 is TGTGCCAGCAATTCCTGGCAGGGCGATTCCTACGAGCAGTACTTC. This chain uses TRBV11-2 with TRBJ2-7; perhaps TRBD1 as D (5 bases). The CDR3 has 15 residues. The germline V gene encodes CDR1 SGHAT and CDR2 FQNNGV. V lost 7 bases and J lost 1, with 17 bases in between.

The chain carries TRBV4-2 and TRBJ2-5; D might be TRBD2 (6 bases). Germline CDR1 and CDR2: LGHNA and YNFKEQ. The CDR3 is made up of 15 amino acids. The ends were cut back, 4 bases at V and 1 base at J, with 13 bases in the middle. The CDR3 sequence: CASSPRTGGQETQYF. The CDR3 coding sequence is TGTGCCAGCAGCCCTCGGACCGGGGGCCAAGAGACCCAGTACTTC.

This clonotype was picked up a small number of times. This sequence joins TRBV20-1 and TRBJ1-1; tentative D call: TRBD1 (6 bases). Germline CDR1 reads DFQATT; CDR2 reads SNEGSKA (reference sequence). With 3 bases removed from V and 1 base from J, the gap between germline ends came to 12 bases. The CDR3 is 14 residues long. The CDR3: CSARVQGPNTEAFF. The CDR3 DNA follows: TGCAGTGCTAGGGTACAGGGCCCGAACACTGAAGCTTTCTTT.

This chain links TRBV7-2 with TRBJ2-7; D is undetermined. Looked up from germline, CDR1 is SGHTA and CDR2 is FQGNSA. The CDR3 runs to 14 residues. The germline V and J ends were trimmed by 5 bases and 7 bases, with 18 bases remaining between them. The CDR3 DNA sequence: TGTGCCAGCAGCCCATTGAGTGGCCGAGCGGAGCAGTACTTC. Its protein is CASSPLSGRAEQYF. Full variable domain (outside the CDR3, taken from reference TRBV7-2 and TRBJ2-7): GAGVSQSPSNKVTEKGKDVELRCDPISGHTALYWYRQSLGQGLEFLIYFQGNSAPDKSGLPSDRFSAERTGGSVSTLTIQRTQQEDSAVYLCASSPLSGRAEQYFGPGTRLTVT.

This clonotype was found a few times. The chain links TRBV6-2 or TRBV6-3 to TRBJ1-1; 7 nucleotides agree with TRBD1. Germline V CDR1 and CDR2: MNHEY, SVGEGT. The CDR3 consists of 14 residues. J gave up 5 bases and V 6 bases, and 9 bases lay outside the gene matches. The CDR3 coding sequence is TGTGCCAGCAGGTACAGGGGTGGGGTGACTGAAGCTTTCTTT. Protein product: CASRYRGGVTEAFF.

This clonotype turned up a few times. The chain links TRBV5-1 to TRBJ1-4; tentatively, D is TRBD1 (6 bases). Germline V gives CDR1 SGHRS, CDR2 YFSETQ. The ends were cut back, 1 base at V and 6 bases at J, with 10 bases in the middle. The CDR3 is 14 amino acids. As DNA, the CDR3 is TGCGCCAGCAGCTTGAGGGGGGAAGATGAAAAACTGTTTTTT. This sequence encodes CASSLRGEDEKLFF.

This clonotype has more than one count but fewer than ten. This chain joins TRBV9 and TRBJ2-1; 8 nucleotides line up with TRBD2. The V segment lost 2 bases and the J segment 4 bases; nucleotides outside the gene matches: 5. Germline lookup yields CDR1 SGDLS and CDR2 YYNGEE. The CDR3 is made up of 15 amino acids. Here the CDR3 reads CASSVLLAGYNEQFF. The CDR3 DNA sequence: TGTGCCAGCAGCGTCCTCCTAGCGGGTTACAATGAGCAGTTCTTC.

This rearrangement joins TRBV28 to TRBJ2-3, with 10 bases fitting TRBD2. Germline V CDR1 and CDR2: MDHEN, SYDVKM. V gave up 7 bases and J gave up 2 bases; unmatched junction bases: 6. The CDR3 extends over 15 amino acids. The CDR3 DNA reads as TGTGCCAGCACCCTTGGACTAGCGGCCACAGATACGCAGTATTTT. Translated: CASTLGLAATDTQYF. Looking up the rest from reference TRBV28 and TRBJ2-3 gives the full variable domain: DVKVTQSSRYLVKRTGEKVFLECVQDMDHENMFWYRQDPGLGLRLIYFSYDVKMKEKGDIPEGYSVSREKKERFSLILESASTNQTSMYLCASTLGLAATDTQYFGPGTRLTVL.

This clonotype was seen ten or more times. This rearrangement joins TRBV6-6 to TRBJ2-3; tentative D call: TRBD1 (6 bases). The CDR3 has 13 amino acids. V was pared by 6 bases and J by 6 bases, with 13 bases between. Germline V gene sequence: CDR1 MNHNY, CDR2 SVGAGI (reference sequence). The CDR3 here is CASRIEQGDTQYF. CDR3 in DNA: TGTGCCAGCAGGATAGAGCAGGGGGATACGCAGTATTTT.

This clonotype was detected ten times or more. The V call is TRBV10-3, the J call TRBJ2-6; the D gene is possibly TRBD1 (5 bases). The CDR3 is made up of 17 amino acids. Germline V gene sequence: CDR1 ENHRY, CDR2 SYGVKD. Trimming pared 7 bases from V and 4 bases from J, leaving 20 bases between. CDR3: CAIIGAVGSAGANVLTF. The DNA for the CDR3 is TGTGCCATCATTGGGGCGGTCGGTTCGGCGGGGGCCAACGTCCTGACTTTC.

This clonotype appeared many times. The CDR3 loop reads CSVSDRVTEAFF. The DNA for the CDR3 is TGCAGCGTTTCAGACAGGGTCACTGAAGCTTTCTTT. The chain links TRBV29-1 to TRBJ1-1, with TRBD1 matching 7 bases. CDR3 length: 12 amino acids. Germline-derived CDR1 and CDR2 are SQVTM and ANQGSEA. Losses at the gene ends were 5 bases for V and 4 bases for J; bases not matched to a gene: 4. Filled out from reference TRBV29-1 and TRBJ1-1, the complete variable domain reads SAVISQKPSRDICQRGTSLTIQCQVDSQVTMMFWYRQQPGQSLTLIATANQGSEATYESGFVIDKFPISRPNLTFSTLTVSNMSPEDSSIYLCSVSDRVTEAFFGQGTRLTVV.

This clonotype appeared many times. The rearrangement links TRBV6-6 to TRBJ1-1; weak D call: TRBD1 (6 bases). Between the trimmed V and J ends, which lost 8 bases and 4 bases, there was a span of 14 bases. The CDR3 runs 13 residues. Germline CDR1 MNHNY, CDR2 SVGAGI (reference sequence). In DNA, the CDR3 is TGTGCCAGCCGGGGGCAGGTTCGCACTGAAGCTTTCTTT. It is translated as CASRGQVRTEAFF.

The J gene is TRBJ1-3, the V gene TRBV20-1; 7 bases fit TRBD1. The V gene's germline CDR1 is DFQATT and CDR2 SNEGSKA (reference sequence). The CDR3 extends over 17 amino acids. J was trimmed by 3 bases and V by 0 bases; bases with no gene match: 11. CDR3 in amino acids: CSARDRRDSFFGNTIYF. CDR3 coding DNA: TGCAGTGCTAGAGATCGGAGGGACAGTTTTTTTGGAAACACCATATATTTT.

The rearrangement joins TRBV7-9 to TRBJ2-7; 13 nucleotides match TRBD2. Germline V gene data show CDR1 as SEHNR and CDR2 as FQNEAQ (reference sequence). This CDR3 region has 18 residues. With 5 bases clipped from V and 3 bases from J, the junction kept 13 bases outside the gene matches. DNA for the CDR3: TGTGCCAGCAGCCTCGAGGGACTAGCGGGAATAGAGGTCTACGAGCAGTACTTC. This translates into CASSLEGLAGIEVYEQYF.

This sequence joins TRBV5-1 and TRBJ2-7, with 9 bases fitting TRBD1. This CDR3 is 18 amino acids long. CDR1 and CDR2 from the germline V gene are SGHRS and YFSETQ. The V and J ends lost 3 bases and 5 bases, in that order; junction bases with no gene match: 18. The CDR3 sequence is CASSSLGQGRGSENEQYF. In DNA form, the CDR3 reads TGCGCCAGCAGCTCACTTGGACAGGGGAGGGGTTCGGAGAACGAGCAGTACTTC. The entire variable domain, with the rest obtained from reference TRBV5-1 and TRBJ2-7, is as follows: KAGVTQTPRYLIKTRGQQVTLSCSPISGHRSVSWYQQTPGQGLQFLFEYFSETQRNKGNFPGRFSGRQFSNSRSEMNVSTLELGDSALYLCASSSLGQGRGSENEQYFGPGTRLTVT.

V is TRBV7-2 and J is TRBJ2-1; D perhaps matches TRBD1 (6 bases). This CDR3 is built from 14 residues. Trimming removed 6 bases at V and 5 bases at J, with 14 bases between. CDR1 and CDR2 from the germline V gene are SGHTA and FQGNSA. For the CDR3, the DNA is TGTGCCAGCAGTATAGGGGGTTTCGACAATGAGCAGTTCTTC. It codes for CASSIGGFDNEQFF.